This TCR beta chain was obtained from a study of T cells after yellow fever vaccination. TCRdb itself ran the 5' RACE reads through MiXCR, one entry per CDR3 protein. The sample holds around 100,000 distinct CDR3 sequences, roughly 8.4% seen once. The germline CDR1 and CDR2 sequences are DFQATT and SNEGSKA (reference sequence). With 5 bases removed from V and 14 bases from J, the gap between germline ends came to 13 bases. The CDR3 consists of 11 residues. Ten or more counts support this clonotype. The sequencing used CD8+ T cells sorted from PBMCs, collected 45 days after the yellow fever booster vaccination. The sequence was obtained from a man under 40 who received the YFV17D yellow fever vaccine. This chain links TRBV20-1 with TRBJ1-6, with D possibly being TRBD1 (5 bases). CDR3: CSAGEGWALHF. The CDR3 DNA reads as TGCAGTGCTGGGGAGGGGTGGGCCCTCCACTTT.